This entry describes one T cell receptor (beta chain). The antigen this receptor binds is unknown. No much larger clone is present one base from it, and per-base qualities are unavailable. The sample belongs to a study of blood T cell repertoires in COVID-19 (TCRdb year 2020). Concerning the study at large: Collaborator samples came from the United States, Italy and Spain and covered acute and convalescent phases of COVID-19. HLA class I and class II types, where available, came from metadata supplied by the sample provider rather than from assay-based typing. The samples were drawn from two sources: the first 160 participants of the ongoing ImmuneRACE study, and over 1,000 subjects contributed by 6 global collaborators. A freely available public database, intended as a resource for researchers studying the immune response to SARS-CoV-2, is where the repertoires were released. Subjects who had been exposed to COVID-19, were actively infected with it, or had recovered from it provided the deeply sampled blood TCRbeta repertoires that made up the dataset. The sample metadata nearly always contained a de-identified subject ID, COVID-19 status, age in years and sex. The material from the prospective study consisted of cDNA or gDNA derived from T cells, B-cell-depleted T cells, or PBMCs.

Another Seattle source contributed samples from volunteer blood donors who had recovered from COVID-19. Each collaborating institution followed its own protocols to collect whole blood in K2EDTA tubes. For TCRbeta analysis, collaborators shipped samples in one of three forms: frozen whole blood, isolated PBMCs, or DNA extracted from either of those sample types. The paper's findings and limits, for the study overall: The amount of clinical and demographic metadata varied by source and participant and was provided uncurated.

TCRbeta CDR3 regions were amplified from genomic DNA by means of the immunoSEQ Assay, a bias-controlled multiplex PCR. In the source study's methods: The number of nucleated cells in each sample was estimated by amplification of reference gene primers within the assay. To quantify the absolute abundance of each unique TCRbeta CDR3 rearrangement, sequence reads were collapsed and filtered. For each sample, productive Simpson clonality was calculated as the square root of Simpson's diversity index across productive rearrangements. The clones in this table, taken by TCRdb from immuneACCESS, are in-frame only. Not every clone is retained; where verified, under half of the shortfall comes from an unresolved V gene, and the cause of the rest is unknown. V and J calls and clone size are given by that table; D and trimming were obtained from the DNA. The sample has roughly 200,000 clones on record, 65% to 80% of them singletons. Roughly 13% of the sample rests with the top ten.

The sequence was collected from a man aged 50 to 60 who had recovered from COVID-19. The sample comprised peripheral blood.

The DNA reads as follows: TGTGCCAGCAGTGAAGCGGGGACTCCGAGGCGGACCCAGTACTTC. Translated, it reads CASSEAGTPRRTQYF. The sequence joins TRBV6-1 to TRBJ2-5; a weak D assignment points to TRBD2 (6 bases agree). V is shortened by 0 bases, J by 7 bases, and the region joining them spans 15 bases. From the germline V gene, CDR1 is MNHNS and CDR2 is SASEGT. The CDR3 numbers 15 residues from cysteine through phenylalanine. Only the CDR3 DNA stays, 45 bases, in frame from base 1.